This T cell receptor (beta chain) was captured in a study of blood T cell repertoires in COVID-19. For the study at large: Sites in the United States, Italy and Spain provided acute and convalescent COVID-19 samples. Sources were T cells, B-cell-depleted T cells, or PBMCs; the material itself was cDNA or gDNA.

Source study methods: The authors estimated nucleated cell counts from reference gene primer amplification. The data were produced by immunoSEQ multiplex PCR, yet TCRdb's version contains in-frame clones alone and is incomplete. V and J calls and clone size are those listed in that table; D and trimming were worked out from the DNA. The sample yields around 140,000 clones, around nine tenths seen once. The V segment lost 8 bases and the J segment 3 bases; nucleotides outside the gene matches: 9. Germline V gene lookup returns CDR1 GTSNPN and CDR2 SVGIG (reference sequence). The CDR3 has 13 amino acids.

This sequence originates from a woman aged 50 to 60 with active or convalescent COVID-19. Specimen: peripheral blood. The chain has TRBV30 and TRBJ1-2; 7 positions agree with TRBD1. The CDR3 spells CARRQGLDYGYTF. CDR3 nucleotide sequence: TGTGCCCGAAGACAGGGTCTCGACTATGGCTACACCTTC.